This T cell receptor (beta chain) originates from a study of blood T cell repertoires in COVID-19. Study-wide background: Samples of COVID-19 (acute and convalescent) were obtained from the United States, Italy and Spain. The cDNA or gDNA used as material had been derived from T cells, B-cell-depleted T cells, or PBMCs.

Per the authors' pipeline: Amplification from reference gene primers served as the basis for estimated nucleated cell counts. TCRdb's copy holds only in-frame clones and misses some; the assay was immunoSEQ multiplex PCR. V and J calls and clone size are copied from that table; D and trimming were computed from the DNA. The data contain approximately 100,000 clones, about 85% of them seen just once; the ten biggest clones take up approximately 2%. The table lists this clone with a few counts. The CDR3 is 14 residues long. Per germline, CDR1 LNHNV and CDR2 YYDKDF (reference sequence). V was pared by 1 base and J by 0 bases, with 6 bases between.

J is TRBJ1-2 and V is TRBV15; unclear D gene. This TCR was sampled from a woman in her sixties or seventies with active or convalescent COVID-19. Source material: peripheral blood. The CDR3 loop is CATSRGSANYGYTF. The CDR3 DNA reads TGTGCCACCAGCAGAGGATCAGCTAACTATGGCTACACCTTC.